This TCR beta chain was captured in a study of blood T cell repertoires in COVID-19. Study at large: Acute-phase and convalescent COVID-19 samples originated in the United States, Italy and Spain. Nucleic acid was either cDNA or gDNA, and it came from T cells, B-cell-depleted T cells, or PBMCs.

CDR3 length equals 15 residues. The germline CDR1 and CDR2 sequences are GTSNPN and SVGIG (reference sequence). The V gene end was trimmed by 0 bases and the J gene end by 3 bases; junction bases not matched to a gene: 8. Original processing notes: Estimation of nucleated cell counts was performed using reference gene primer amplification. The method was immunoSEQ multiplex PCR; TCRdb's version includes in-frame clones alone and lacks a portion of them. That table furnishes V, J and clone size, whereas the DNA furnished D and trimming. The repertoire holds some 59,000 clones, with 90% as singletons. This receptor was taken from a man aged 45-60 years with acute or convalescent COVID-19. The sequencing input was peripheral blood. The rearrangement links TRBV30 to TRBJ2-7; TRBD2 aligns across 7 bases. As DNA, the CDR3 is TGTGCCTGGAGTGTACGGGCGGGAGCCGTCTACGAGCAGTACTTC. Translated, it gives CAWSVRAGAVYEQYF.